This T cell receptor (beta chain) was captured in a study of cytomegalovirus exposure and HLA in healthy donors. The repertoire was sequenced with immunoSEQ multiplex PCR; TCRdb's copy has only in-frame clones and lacks some. The sample lists tens of thousands of clones, roughly 91% occurring once. Notes on the study in general: According to a subsequent analysis, TCR clusters from the first cohort were inclined to appear together in the 100 to 150 validation repertoires. The listing of fewer than 200 TCR beta chains classed them as cytomegalovirus-associated.

Trimming took 5 bases from V and 2 from J; bases not matched to a gene: 7. In germline, CDR1 is MNHEY, CDR2 SMNVEV (reference sequence). This CDR3 has 15 residues. About this clone: The antigen is unknown.

V and J are TRBV27 and TRBJ2-7; TRBD1 agrees at 9 bases. Material for sequencing was PBMCs. This TCR was recovered from a man aged 25-40 years in good health and CMV-seronegative. For the CDR3, the DNA is TGTGCCAGCAGTCCACGACAGGGGGGTACCTACGAGCAGTACTTC. It is translated as CASSPRQGGTYEQYF.